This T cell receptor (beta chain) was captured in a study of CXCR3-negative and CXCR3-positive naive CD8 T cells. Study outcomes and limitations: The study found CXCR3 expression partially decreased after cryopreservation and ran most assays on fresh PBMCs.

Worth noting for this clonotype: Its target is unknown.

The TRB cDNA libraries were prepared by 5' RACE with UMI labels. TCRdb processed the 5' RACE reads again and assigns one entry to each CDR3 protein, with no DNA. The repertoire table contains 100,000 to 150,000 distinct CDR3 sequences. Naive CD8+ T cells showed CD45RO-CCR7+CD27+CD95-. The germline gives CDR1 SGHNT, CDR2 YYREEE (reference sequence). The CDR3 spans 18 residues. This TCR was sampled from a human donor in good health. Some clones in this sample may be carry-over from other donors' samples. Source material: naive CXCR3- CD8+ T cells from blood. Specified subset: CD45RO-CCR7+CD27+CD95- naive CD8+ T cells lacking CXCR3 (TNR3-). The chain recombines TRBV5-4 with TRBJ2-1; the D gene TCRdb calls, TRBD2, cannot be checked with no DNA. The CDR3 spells CASSLAGLAGGSYNEQFF. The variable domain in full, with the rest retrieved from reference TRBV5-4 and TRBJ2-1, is ETGVTQSPTHLIKTRGQQVTLRCSSQSGHNTVSWYQQALGQGPQFIFQYYREEENGRGNFPPRFSGLQFPNYSSELNVNALELDDSALYLCASSLAGLAGGSYNEQFFGPGTRLTVL.